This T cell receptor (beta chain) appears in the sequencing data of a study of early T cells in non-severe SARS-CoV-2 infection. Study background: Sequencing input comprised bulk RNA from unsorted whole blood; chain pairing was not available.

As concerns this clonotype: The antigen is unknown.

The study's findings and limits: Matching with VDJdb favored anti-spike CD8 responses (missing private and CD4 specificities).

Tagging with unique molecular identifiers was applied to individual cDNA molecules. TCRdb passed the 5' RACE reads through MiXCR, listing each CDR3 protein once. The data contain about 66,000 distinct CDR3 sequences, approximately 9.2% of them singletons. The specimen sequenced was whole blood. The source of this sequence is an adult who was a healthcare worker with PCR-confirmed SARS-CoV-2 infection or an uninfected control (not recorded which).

DNA for the CDR3: TGTGCCAGTAGTATAGTGGTGAACACTGAAGCTTTCTTT. Protein product: CASSIVVNTEAFF. The chain uses TRBV19 and TRBJ1-1, with D unclear. Germline assignment: CDR1 LNHDA and CDR2 SQIVND (reference sequence). The V gene lost 1 base and the J gene lost 0 bases, with 3 bases spanning the gap. The CDR3 spans 13 residues.